This T cell receptor (beta chain) was identified during a study of blood T cell repertoires in COVID-19. At the level of the study: Both acute and convalescent COVID-19 samples were obtained from the United States, Italy and Spain. PBMCs, B-cell-depleted T cells, or T cells were the source of the cDNA or gDNA that made up the material.

Germline V gives CDR1 ENHRY, CDR2 SYGVKD. This CDR3 is 14 amino acids long. The V gene lost 8 bases and the J gene lost 3 bases, with 14 bases spanning the gap. Methods used by the authors: Amplification from reference gene primers served as the basis for estimated nucleated cell counts. Sequenced by immunoSEQ multiplex PCR; TCRdb stores in-frame clones only, minus some. The V and J calls and the clone size are those of that table, but D and trimming were determined from the DNA. The data show 70,000 to 95,000 clones, with about 89% seen just once and over 3.5% held by the top ten. The receptor was isolated from a woman in her 50s in a cohort sampled during active COVID-19. The V and J genes are TRBV10-3 and TRBJ1-5; possible D gene TRBD1, 6 bases. The material sequenced was peripheral blood. CDR3: CAIANGDNNQPQHF. The CDR3 nucleotides read TGTGCCATCGCCAACGGGGACAACAATCAGCCCCAGCATTTT.